This TCR beta chain was observed in a study of T cell changes during pregnancy in multiple sclerosis. Here immunoSEQ multiplex PCR was the method, and the copy in TCRdb shows in-frame clones only, minus some. The table includes 70,000 to 85,000 clones, under 95% detected once. Specimen: peripheral blood, collected before pregnancy. The receptor comes from a female donor with multiple sclerosis, enrolled in a pregnancy study.

The CDR3 DNA is TGTGCCAGCAGCGCAAACAGGGATAACGGGGAGCTGTTTTTT. This sequence encodes CASSANRDNGELFF. The chain links TRBV21-1 to TRBJ2-2; TRBD1, the D gene given by the table, was not confirmed from the DNA. TRBV21-1 is noted as a pseudogene. This CDR3 region has 14 residues.